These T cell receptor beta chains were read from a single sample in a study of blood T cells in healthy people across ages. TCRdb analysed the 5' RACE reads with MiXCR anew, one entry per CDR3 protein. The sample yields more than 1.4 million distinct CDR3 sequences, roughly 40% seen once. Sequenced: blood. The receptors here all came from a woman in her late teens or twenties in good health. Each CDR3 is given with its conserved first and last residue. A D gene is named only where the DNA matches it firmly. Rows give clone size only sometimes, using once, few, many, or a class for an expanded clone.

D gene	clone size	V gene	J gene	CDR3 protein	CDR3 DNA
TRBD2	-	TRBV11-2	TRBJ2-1	CASSARIPGLAGGGYNEQFF	TGTGCCAGCAGCGCAAGGATTCCGGGACTAGCGGGAGGAGGCTACAATGAGCAGTTCTTC
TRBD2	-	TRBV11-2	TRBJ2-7	CASSPLRTSGYPYEQYF	TGTGCCAGCAGCCCCCTTCGGACTAGCGGCTATCCCTACGAGCAGTACTTC
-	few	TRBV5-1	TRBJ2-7	CASSLDATGAPYEQYF	TGCGCCAGCAGCTTGGACGCGACGGGTGCCCCCTACGAGCAGTACTTC
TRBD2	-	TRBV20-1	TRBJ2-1	CSAPQGGVTGGYNEQFF	TGCAGTGCTCCTCAAGGAGGGGTGACGGGGGGGTACAATGAGCAGTTCTTC
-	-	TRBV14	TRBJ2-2	CASSLRVGARTGELFF	TGTGCCAGCAGCCTAAGAGTGGGGGCGCGAACCGGGGAGCTGTTTTTT
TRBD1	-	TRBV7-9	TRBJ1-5	CASSLEDREVNQPQHF	TGTGCCAGCAGCTTAGAGGACAGGGAGGTCAATCAGCCCCAGCATTTT
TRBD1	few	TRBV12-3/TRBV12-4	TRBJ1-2	CASSLEGARYGYTF	TGTGCCAGCAGTTTGGAGGGGGCGCGGTATGGCTACACCTTC
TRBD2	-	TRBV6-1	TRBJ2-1	CASSEKRLAVYNEQFF	TGTGCCAGCAGTGAGAAGAGACTAGCGGTCTACAATGAGCAGTTCTTC
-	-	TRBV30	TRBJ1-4	CAWSVPLNEKLFF	TGTGCCTGGAGTGTACCCCTGAATGAAAAACTGTTTTTT
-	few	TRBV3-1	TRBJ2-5	CASNLLSGEDPAETQYF	TGTGCCAGCAACCTTCTTAGCGGAGAGGACCCTGCTGAGACCCAGTACTTC
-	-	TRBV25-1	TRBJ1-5	CASSEGRGPQHF	TGTGCCAGCAGTGAAGGCCGCGGGCCCCAGCATTTT
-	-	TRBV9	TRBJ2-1	CASSSQPSSYNEQFF	TGTGCCAGCAGCTCACAGCCCAGCTCCTACAATGAGCAGTTCTTC
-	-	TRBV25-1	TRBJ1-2	CASSGPHSNYGYTF	TGTGCCAGCAGTGGACCACATTCTAACTATGGCTACACCTTC
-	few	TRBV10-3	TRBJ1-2	CAISEITGTYGYTF	TGTGCCATCAGTGAGATTACCGGAACCTATGGCTACACCTTC
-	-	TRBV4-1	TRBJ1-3	CASSQDRGDTIYF	TGCGCCAGCAGCCAAGATCGAGGGGACACCATATATTTT
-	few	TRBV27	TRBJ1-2	CASSFAGRFGYTF	TGTGCCAGCAGTTTTGCAGGGCGGTTTGGCTACACCTTC
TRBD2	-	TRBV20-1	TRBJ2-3	CSARTGTSGGTDTQYF	TGCAGTGCTAGAACCGGGACTAGCGGGGGCACAGATACGCAGTATTTT
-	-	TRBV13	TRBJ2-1	CASSRVRGPNEQFF	TGTGCCAGTAGCAGGGTAAGGGGACCAAATGAGCAGTTCTTC
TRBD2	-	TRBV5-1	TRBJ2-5	CASSSSVLGGALVETQYF	TGCGCCAGCAGCTCAAGCGTCCTCGGGGGGGCCTTGGTTGAGACCCAGTACTTC
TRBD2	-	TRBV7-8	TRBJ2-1	CASNLFRTSVDEQFF	TGTGCCAGCAACCTATTCAGGACTAGCGTCGATGAGCAGTTCTTC
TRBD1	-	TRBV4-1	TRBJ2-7	CASSQLSGQGAREQYF	TGCGCCAGCAGCCAATTATCCGGACAGGGGGCCCGCGAGCAGTACTTC
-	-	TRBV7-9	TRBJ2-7	CASSLVGAGNYAQYF	TGTGCCAGCAGCTTAGTGGGCGCGGGGAACTACGCGCAGTACTTC
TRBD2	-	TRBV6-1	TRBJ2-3	CASREGLVGTDTQYF	TGTGCCAGCAGAGAGGGACTAGTGGGCACAGATACGCAGTATTTT
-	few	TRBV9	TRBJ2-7	CASSGTELFYEQYF	TGTGCCAGCAGCGGGACCGAGCTCTTCTACGAGCAGTACTTC
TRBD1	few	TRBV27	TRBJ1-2	CASSPNPDRGGYGYTF	TGTGCCAGCAGTCCGAACCCGGACAGGGGGGGCTATGGCTACACCTTC
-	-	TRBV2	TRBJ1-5	CASSDGQLNQPQHF	TGTGCCAGCAGCGACGGACAGCTCAATCAGCCCCAGCATTTT
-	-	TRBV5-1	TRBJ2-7	CASSLERGAGHEQYF	TGCGCCAGCAGCTTGGAACGGGGGGCGGGCCACGAGCAGTACTTC
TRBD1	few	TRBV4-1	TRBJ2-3	CASSQEGQGVDTQYF	TGCGCCAGCAGCCAAGAAGGACAGGGTGTAGATACGCAGTATTTT
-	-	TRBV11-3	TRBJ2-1	CASSLDGGPNEQFF	TGTGCCAGCAGCTTAGATGGGGGGCCGAATGAGCAGTTCTTC
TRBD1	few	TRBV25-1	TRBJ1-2	CASSESGTGTGGGYTF	TGTGCCAGCAGTGAATCAGGCACCGGGACAGGGGGCGGCTACACCTTC
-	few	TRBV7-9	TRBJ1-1	CASSLNGGSDTEAFF	TGTGCCAGCAGCTTAAACGGAGGGTCGGACACTGAAGCTTTCTTT
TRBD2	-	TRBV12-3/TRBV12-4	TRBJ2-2	CASSWGGLAGELFF	TGTGCCAGCAGTTGGGGGGGGTTGGCCGGGGAGCTGTTTTTT
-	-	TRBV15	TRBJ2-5	CATYELATRVETQYF	TGTGCCACTTACGAGCTAGCGACCAGGGTGGAGACCCAGTACTTC
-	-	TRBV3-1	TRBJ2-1	CASSLSATYNEQFF	TGTGCCAGCAGCCTGAGCGCCACCTACAATGAGCAGTTCTTC
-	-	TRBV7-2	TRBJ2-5	CASSLGRAHQETQYF	TGTGCCAGCAGCTTAGGAAGAGCGCACCAAGAGACCCAGTACTTC
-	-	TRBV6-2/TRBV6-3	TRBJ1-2	CASSYSGSAYGYTF	TGTGCCAGCAGTTACTCGGGGTCGGCCTATGGCTACACCTTC
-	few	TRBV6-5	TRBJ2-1	CASSQDLPYNEQFF	TGTGCCAGCAGTCAGGACTTACCATACAATGAGCAGTTCTTC
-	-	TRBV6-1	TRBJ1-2	CASTPGNNYGYTF	TGTGCCAGCACCCCGGGAAATAACTATGGCTACACCTTC
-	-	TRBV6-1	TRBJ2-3	CASSVTPTDTQYF	TGTGCCAGCAGTGTTACCCCCACAGATACGCAGTATTTT
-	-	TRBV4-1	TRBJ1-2	CASSQDWPTNYGYTF	TGCGCCAGCAGCCAAGACTGGCCGACCAACTATGGCTACACCTTC
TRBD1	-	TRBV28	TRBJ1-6	CASSSLGQGDYNSPLHF	TGTGCCAGCAGTTCCTTGGGACAGGGAGATTATAATTCACCCCTCCACTTT
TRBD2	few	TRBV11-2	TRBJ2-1	CASSLVGVGGSLSYNEQFF	TGTGCCAGCAGCTTAGTCGGGGTAGGCGGGAGCCTCTCCTACAATGAGCAGTTCTTC
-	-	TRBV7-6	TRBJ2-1	CASSSIVGEQFF	TGTGCCAGCAGCTCTATCGTTGGTGAGCAGTTCTTC
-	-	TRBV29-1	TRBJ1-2	CSVEDLFGRYGYTF	TGCAGCGTTGAAGATCTCTTCGGCCGCTATGGCTACACCTTC
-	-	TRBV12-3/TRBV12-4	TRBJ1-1	CANSFDNTEAFF	TGTGCCAACAGTTTCGACAACACTGAAGCTTTCTTT
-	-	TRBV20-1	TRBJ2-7	CSAPIGTASYEQYF	TGCAGTGCCCCCATCGGGACGGCTTCCTACGAGCAGTACTTC
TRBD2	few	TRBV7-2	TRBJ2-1	CASSFRERDGSGEQFF	TGTGCCAGCAGCTTTAGGGAGCGGGATGGTTCCGGTGAGCAGTTCTTC
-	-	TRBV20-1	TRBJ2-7	CSARDGGGSEQYF	TGCAGTGCTAGAGATGGAGGAGGGTCCGAGCAGTACTTC
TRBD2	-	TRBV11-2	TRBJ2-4	CASSPHQGREDIQYF	TGTGCCAGCAGCCCCCACCAAGGGCGGGAGGACATTCAGTACTTC
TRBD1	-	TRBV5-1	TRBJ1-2	CASSLDERTGACGYTF	TGCGCCAGCAGCTTGGACGAACGGACAGGGGCGTGTGGCTACACCTTC
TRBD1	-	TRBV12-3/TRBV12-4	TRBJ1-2	CASSTNRRGRSYGYTF	TGTGCCAGCAGTACAAATCGCAGGGGGCGAAGCTATGGCTACACCTTC
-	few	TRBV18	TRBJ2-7	CASSPPGDYEQYF	TGTGCCAGCTCACCACCGGGGGACTACGAGCAGTACTTC
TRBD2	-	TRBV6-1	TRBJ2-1	CASSITELAGMSGEQFF	TGTGCCAGCAGTATAACCGAGCTAGCGGGAATGTCGGGTGAGCAGTTCTTC
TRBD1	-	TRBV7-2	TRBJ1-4	CASSFTGTVNEKLFF	TGTGCCAGCAGCTTTACCGGGACAGTTAATGAAAAACTGTTTTTT
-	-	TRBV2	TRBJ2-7	CASRPDGYEQYF	TGTGCCAGCAGGCCGGACGGATACGAGCAGTACTTC
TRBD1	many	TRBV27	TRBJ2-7	CASSPGTDSYEQYF	TGTGCCAGCAGTCCCGGGACAGATTCCTACGAGCAGTACTTC
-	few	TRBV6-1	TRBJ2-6	CASKGPGANVLTF	TGTGCCAGCAAGGGACCTGGGGCCAACGTCCTGACTTTC
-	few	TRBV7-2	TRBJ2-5	CASSTYWDFQETQYF	TGTGCCAGCAGCACCTATTGGGACTTTCAAGAGACCCAGTACTTC